This passage covers 28 T cell receptor beta chains from one sample sequenced in a study of blood T cell repertoires in COVID-19. Profiled with immunoSEQ multiplex PCR; TCRdb holds only in-frame clones, not every one. The sample contains 250,000 to 350,000 clones, 90% of which appear only once. The sequencing input was PBMCs or T cells enriched from blood (not recorded which). The receptors were gathered from a woman aged 18-30 years with acute COVID-19.

The chain joins TRBV28 to TRBJ1-5; unclear D gene. Trimming removed 6 bases from V and 3 bases from J, with 9 bases in between. The CDR3 extends over 13 amino acids. Germline V gives CDR1 MDHEN, CDR2 SYDVKM. The CDR3 DNA follows: TGTGCCAGCAGCCCGGGTCCCAATCAGCCCCAGCATTTT. Protein: CASSPGPNQPQHF.

The sample holds a few counts of this clone. The chain joins TRBV10-1 to TRBJ2-7; 14 nucleotides align to TRBD2. Germline V gene lookup returns CDR1 WNHNN and CDR2 SYGVQD (reference sequence). Trimming at V came to 7 bases and at J to 7 bases, leaving 6 bases not matched to a gene. The CDR3 covers 14 residues. CDR3 loop: CASIGTSGSEEQYF. The CDR3 nucleotides are TGCGCCAGCATCGGGACTAGCGGGAGTGAAGAGCAGTACTTC.

The chain has TRBV7-2 and TRBJ2-5; 8 bases match TRBD2. Germline values: CDR1 SGHTA, CDR2 FQGNSA. CDR3 length equals 16 residues. V gave up 5 bases and J gave up 5 bases; unmatched junction bases: 13. CDR3 in amino acids: CASSHERERDRETQYF. CDR3 coding DNA: TGTGCCAGCAGCCATGAGCGGGAGAGGGATAGGGAGACCCAGTACTTC.

This chain connects TRBV27 to TRBJ2-1; no clear D gene. CDR3 size: 13 residues. Germline V CDR1 and CDR2: MNHEY, SMNVEV (reference sequence). The V gene lost 11 bases and the J gene lost 0 bases, with 11 bases spanning the gap. Here the CDR3 reads CAAAPSSYNEQFF. The CDR3, as DNA: TGTGCCGCAGCGCCCAGCTCCTACAATGAGCAGTTCTTC.

CDR3 DNA sequence: TGTGCCAGCTCACCCGGGACAAATGATCAAGAGACCCAGTACTTC. Protein sequence: CASSPGTNDQETQYF. J is TRBJ2-5 and V is TRBV18; maybe TRBD1 (6 bases). V was cut by 3 bases and J by 2 bases, with 13 bases left in between. Germline CDR1 reads KGHSH; CDR2 reads LQKENI. CDR3 size: 15 residues.

The V and J genes are TRBV19 and TRBJ2-2, with TRBD1 matching over 8 bases. Germline V CDR1 and CDR2: LNHDA, SQIVND (reference sequence). The CDR3 runs to 15 residues. Trimming at V came to 4 bases and at J to 5 bases, leaving 6 bases not matched to a gene. The CDR3 nucleotides are TGTGCCAGTAGTACAACTAGGACAGGGACCGGGGAGCTGTTTTTT. Its translation is CASSTTRTGTGELFF.

The chain links TRBV10-3 to TRBJ1-2; no clear D. Trimming removed 3 bases from V and 1 base from J, with 6 bases in between. The CDR3 consists of 13 residues. The V gene's germline CDR1 is ENHRY and CDR2 SYGVKD. CDR3 sequence (DNA): TGTGCCATCAGTGAAAGCGTTAACTATGGCTACACCTTC. This codes for CAISESVNYGYTF.

The chain couples TRBV28 to TRBJ1-5, with D possibly TRBD1 on 5 matching bases. Trimming took 5 bases from V and 16 from J, leaving 15 bases between them. The germline CDR1 and CDR2 sequences are MDHEN and SYDVKM. The CDR3 sequence is 11 residues long. The CDR3 nucleotides read TGTGCCAGCAGTGACAGACCACCGTGCCATTTT. It yields the protein CASSDRPPCHF.

This clone occurred once. The rearrangement links TRBV2 to TRBJ1-4; 11 nucleotides align to TRBD1. The V segment lost 1 base and the J segment 8 bases; nucleotides outside the gene matches: 3. Germline CDR1 and CDR2: SNHLY and FYNNEI. The CDR3 is made up of 15 amino acids. DNA of the CDR3: TGTGCCAGCAGTGAAGTGGGGACAGGGGGAGAAAAACTGTTTTTT. It is translated as CASSEVGTGGEKLFF.

The J gene is TRBJ2-3, the V gene TRBV30; TRBD1 agrees at 7 bases. The CDR3 is made up of 13 amino acids. The germline V gene has CDR1 GTSNPN and CDR2 SVGIG (reference sequence). Trimming at V came to 2 bases and at J to 4 bases, leaving 3 bases not matched to a gene. The CDR3: CAWSMDRPDTQYF. CDR3 bases: TGTGCCTGGAGTATGGACAGGCCAGATACGCAGTATTTT.

The gene calls are TRBV9 and TRBJ1-5; the D is unclear. The V end lost 0 bases, the J end lost 0 bases, and 7 bases lay between the germline ends. CDR1 and CDR2 from the germline V gene are SGDLS and YYNGEE. The CDR3 length is 15 residues. CDR3 sequence reads: CASSVGSDSNQPQHF. The DNA for the CDR3 is TGTGCCAGCAGCGTAGGGAGTGATAGCAATCAGCCCCAGCATTTT.

The chain links TRBV30 to TRBJ1-1; no clear D gene. Trimming took off 5 bases at V and 8 bases at J, with 12 bases between the two ends. From germline, CDR1 is GTSNPN and CDR2 SVGIG (reference sequence). The CDR3 extends over 11 amino acids. Written as DNA, the CDR3 is TGTGCCTGGGGGAGGTTGCAGGAAGCTTTCTTT. It specifies CAWGRLQEAFF.

This chain uses TRBV9 with TRBJ2-7; 10 bases agree with TRBD1. The CDR3 runs 13 residues. Germline-derived CDR1 and CDR2 are SGDLS and YYNGEE. Trimming took 2 bases from V and 6 from J; bases not matched to a gene: 2. The CDR3 region has the DNA TGTGCCAGCAGCGTGGGGGACAGGGGCGAGCAGTACTTC. This codes for CASSVGDRGEQYF.

This clone has only one observation. The rearrangement uses TRBV23-1 and TRBJ1-6; 8 positions match TRBD1. TRBV23-1 counts as an open reading frame of uncertain function. V shed 2 bases, J shed 7 bases, and the junction held 4 bases outside the gene matches. The CDR3 extends over 15 amino acids. DNA for the CDR3: TGCGCCAGCAGTCAAAAACAGGGGGAAAATTCACCCCTCCACTTT. Translating gives CASSQKQGENSPLHF.

The genes are TRBV7-6 and TRBJ1-2; 7 bases fit TRBD1. V was pared by 2 bases and J by 5 bases, with 11 bases of the junction left unmatched. This CDR3 is 16 amino acids long. Looked up from germline, CDR1 is SGHVS and CDR2 is FNYEAQ. CDR3 sequence (DNA): TGTGCCAGCAGCTTAAGGATTGCAGGGGGTCAGTATGGCTACACCTTC. Its protein is CASSLRIAGGQYGYTF.

The chain combines TRBV5-1 with TRBJ2-3, with TRBD2 matching 11 bases. This CDR3 comprises 16 residues. V lost 0 bases to trimming and J lost 3 bases; unmatched junction nucleotides: 3. The germline gives CDR1 SGHRS, CDR2 YFSETQ. The CDR3 is CASSLVAGGRTDTQYF. The CDR3 DNA reads as TGCGCCAGCAGCTTGGTAGCGGGAGGGCGAACAGATACGCAGTATTTT.

The CDR3 is CASSGLANSYEQYF. The CDR3 nucleotides are TGTGCCAGCAGCGGACTAGCGAACTCCTACGAGCAGTACTTC. This chain links TRBV7-9 with TRBJ2-7; 9 bases are a match to TRBD2. Per germline, CDR1 SEHNR and CDR2 FQNEAQ (reference sequence). The CDR3 runs to 14 residues. V gave up 5 bases and J gave up 0 bases; unmatched junction bases: 2.

This chain joins TRBV29-1 and TRBJ2-4, with D tentatively TRBD1 (5 bases). V lost 5 bases and J 8 bases, leaving 10 bases between the germline ends. CDR3 length: 11 residues. Looked up from germline, CDR1 is SQVTM and CDR2 is ANQGSEA. CDR3 region: CSVRRADIQYF. The CDR3 bases are TGCAGCGTTCGCAGGGCTGACATTCAGTACTTC. The variable domain in full, with the rest retrieved from reference TRBV29-1 and TRBJ2-4, is SAVISQKPSRDICQRGTSLTIQCQVDSQVTMMFWYRQQPGQSLTLIATANQGSEATYESGFVIDKFPISRPNLTFSTLTVSNMSPEDSSIYLCSVRRADIQYFGAGTRLSVL.

As regards this clone: Distinct nucleotide sequences in the sample also encode this CDR3. The chain employs TRBV24-1 and TRBJ2-7; D is possibly TRBD1 (5 bases). This CDR3 is built from 12 residues. Looked up from germline, CDR1 is KGHDR and CDR2 is SFDVKD. Between the trimmed V and J ends, which lost 7 bases and 1 base, there was a span of 7 bases. The CDR3 DNA sequence: TGTGCCACCAGCCAGGGATCCTACGAGCAGTACTTC. Translation gives CATSQGSYEQYF.

V and J are TRBV27 and TRBJ2-7, with a possible D match to TRBD1 (6 bases). V gave up 5 bases and J gave up 2 bases, with 13 bases separating them. There are 14 residues in the CDR3. Looked up from germline, CDR1 is MNHEY and CDR2 is SMNVEV (reference sequence). CDR3: CASSPGQLPYEQYF. CDR3 bases: TGTGCCAGCAGTCCAGGACAGCTGCCCTACGAGCAGTACTTC.

The gene calls are TRBV9 and TRBJ2-1, with D possibly TRBD1 on 5 matching bases. The CDR3 sequence is 15 residues long. Trimming shortened V by 4 bases and J by 0 bases, and 11 bases separated the two germline ends. CDR1 is SGDLS and CDR2 is YYNGEE in the germline V gene. CDR3 nucleotides: TGTGCCAGCAGCCCCACAGGAACCTCCTACAATGAGCAGTTCTTC. Translated, it gives CASSPTGTSYNEQFF.

The rearrangement links TRBV24-1 to TRBJ2-7, with TRBD1 matching 11 bases. The CDR3 is 17 amino acids. V was clipped by 3 bases and J by 7 bases; unmatched bases: 13. Germline lookup yields CDR1 KGHDR and CDR2 SFDVKD. In DNA form, the CDR3 reads TGTGCCACCAGTGATCCCACCGGACAGGGGGCTTTGGGAGAGCAGTACTTC. It specifies CATSDPTGQGALGEQYF.

The CDR3 is CASSSAYEQYF. CDR3 in DNA: TGTGCCAGCAGCTCCGCCTACGAGCAGTACTTC. The chain employs TRBV7-9 and TRBJ2-7; D is unresolved. Germline CDR1 and CDR2: SEHNR and FQNEAQ (reference sequence). The V and J ends lost 4 bases and 2 bases respectively, with 3 bases between them. This CDR3 is 11 amino acids long.

The rearrangement uses TRBV5-6 and TRBJ1-1; TRBD1 is a possible D gene (5 bases). This CDR3 has 15 residues. The V end lost 1 base, the J end lost 3 bases, and 13 bases lay between the germline ends. Germline V gene sequence: CDR1 SGHDT, CDR2 YYEEEE. CDR3 sequence reads: CASSLITGGDTEAFF. CDR3 coding DNA: TGTGCCAGCAGCTTGATTACAGGAGGGGACACTGAAGCTTTCTTT.

The chain recombines TRBV15 with TRBJ2-1; a possible D gene is TRBD2 (7 bases). This CDR3 is 16 amino acids long. Germline values: CDR1 LNHNV, CDR2 YYDKDF (reference sequence). V shed 5 bases and J shed 5 bases, with 19 bases lying between them. The CDR3 region has the DNA TGTGCCACCAGCCAGTTGGGGGGGCCCCCTGACAATGAGCAGTTCTTC. This sequence encodes CATSQLGGPPDNEQFF.

The V and J genes are TRBV9 and TRBJ2-3; D may be TRBD2 (7 bases). The CDR3 covers 16 residues. The V end lost 4 bases, the J end lost 1 base, and 16 bases lay between the germline ends. Germline loops: CDR1 SGDLS, CDR2 YYNGEE. CDR3 in amino acids: CASSISGEGGTDTQYF. CDR3 DNA sequence: TGTGCCAGCAGCATCTCAGGGGAGGGGGGCACAGATACGCAGTATTTT.

The chain joins TRBV9 to TRBJ1-1; possible D gene TRBD1, 5 bases. With 3 bases removed from V and 7 bases from J, the gap between germline ends came to 19 bases. CDR3 size: 15 residues. CDR1 SGDLS and CDR2 YYNGEE come from the germline V gene. The CDR3 sequence is CASSEGLGAAVEAFF. CDR3 DNA sequence: TGTGCCAGCAGCGAGGGGTTGGGCGCTGCGGTTGAAGCTTTCTTT.

J is TRBJ2-3 and V is TRBV24-1, with 9 bases lining up with TRBD2. CDR3 size: 18 residues. The ends lost 2 bases at V and 3 bases at J; junction bases unmatched: 11. Germline assignment: CDR1 KGHDR and CDR2 SFDVKD. CDR3 coding DNA: TGTGCCACCAGTGATTCTTCCCTACAAGCGGGAGGAACAGATACGCAGTATTTT. Protein sequence: CATSDSSLQAGGTDTQYF.